The clone carrying this TCR beta chain was recorded once. Its antigen is undetermined. The data stem from a study of T cell clonotyping in hematopoietic cell transplantation. The study's findings and limits: Recipient TCR diversity dropped after transplant; expanded clonotypes rose from day 30 to 180. No sorting was done, leaving CD4 and CD8 contributions mixed.

Here immunoSEQ multiplex PCR was the method, and the copy in TCRdb shows in-frame clones only, minus some. The table shows roughly 29,000 clones, with 92% occurring only once. Recipients were bled about 28 days pretransplant and at posttransplant days 30, 100, 180. The CDR3 is made up of 13 amino acids. In germline, CDR1 is GTSNPN, CDR2 SVGIG (reference sequence). V gave up 4 bases and J gave up 1 base; unmatched junction bases: 3. V and J are TRBV30 and TRBJ1-1, with 7 bases fitting TRBD1. The material sequenced was PBMCs, taken 100 days after allogeneic stem cell transplant. The receptor was isolated from a female patient in her forties or fifties who had an allogeneic stem cell transplant from a related donor, so the T cells may come from the graft donor. Some clones in this sample may be carry-over from other donors' samples. The CDR3 DNA reads as TGTGCCTGGATCCGGACAGGGAACACTGAAGCTTTCTTT. Residues: CAWIRTGNTEAFF.